Following are 32 T cell receptor beta chains from one sample sequenced in a study of control samples from healthy donors and cancer patients. Profiling relied on immunoSEQ multiplex PCR, and the TCRdb table lists in-frame clones only, not all of them. The data hold 250,000 to 300,000 clones, with around 80% observed a single time. The specimen sequenced was PBMCs. These TCRs come from a woman aged 60-75 years with lung cancer.

This clone was observed a few times. The CDR3 region has the DNA TGTGCCAGCAGTGAGCGGTGGGCCGAGATAGCTTTCTTT. It is translated as CASSERWAEIAFF. The rearrangement joins TRBV2 to TRBJ1-1; no clear D. The CDR3 consists of 13 residues. V was clipped by 3 bases and J by 10 bases, with 15 bases between them. Germline V gene sequence: CDR1 SNHLY, CDR2 FYNNEI.

The J gene is TRBJ1-2, the V gene TRBV6-1; TRBD1 matches 9 bases. The V gene's germline CDR1 is MNHNS and CDR2 SASEGT. V lost 3 bases, J lost 5 bases, and 16 bases stayed unmatched. CDR3 length equals 18 residues. Here the CDR3 reads CASSDTGTGPSVVYGYTF. DNA for the CDR3: TGTGCCAGCAGTGATACCGGGACAGGGCCTTCGGTCGTTTATGGCTACACCTTC.

The chain carries TRBV2 and TRBJ2-5, with TRBD1 identical over 7 bases. CDR1 and CDR2 from the germline V gene are SNHLY and FYNNEI. The CDR3 sequence is 14 residues long. The V and J ends lost 6 bases and 1 base, in that order; junction bases with no gene match: 5. The CDR3 sequence: CASSERDSQETQYF. The CDR3 region has the DNA TGTGCCAGCAGCGAAAGGGACAGCCAAGAGACCCAGTACTTC.

V usage is TRBV9 and J usage is TRBJ2-5, with D tentatively TRBD1 (6 bases). Looked up from germline, CDR1 is SGDLS and CDR2 is YYNGEE. The CDR3 sequence is 15 residues long. V lost 0 bases, J lost 4 bases, and 13 bases lay in between. The CDR3 DNA follows: TGTGCCAGCAGCGTAGGAGGAGGACAGAGAGAGACCCAGTACTTC. Amino acids: CASSVGGGQRETQYF.

The chain is built from TRBV27 and TRBJ2-7, with 9 bases that match TRBD2. Germline lookup yields CDR1 MNHEY and CDR2 SMNVEV (reference sequence). V lost 0 bases, J lost 6 bases, and 0 bases stayed unmatched. This CDR3 spans 13 amino acids. This chain's CDR3 is CASSLSRGGEQYF. CDR3 nucleotides: TGTGCCAGCAGTTTATCGCGGGGGGGCGAGCAGTACTTC.

V is TRBV9 and J is TRBJ2-3; D remains ambiguous. Germline V gives CDR1 SGDLS, CDR2 YYNGEE. V gave up 0 bases and J gave up 0 bases, with 8 bases separating them. The CDR3 contains 15 residues. The CDR3 protein is CASSVGRSSTDTQYF. DNA of the CDR3: TGTGCCAGCAGCGTAGGAAGGAGTAGCACAGATACGCAGTATTTT.

The V and J genes are TRBV7-2 and TRBJ2-3; D is unclear. With 4 bases removed from V and 5 bases from J, the gap between germline ends came to 7 bases. The germline V gene encodes CDR1 SGHTA and CDR2 FQGNSA. The CDR3 has 12 residues. CDR3 bases: TGTGCCAGCAGCTCGAACCTAGATACGCAGTATTTT. It translates to CASSSNLDTQYF.

Only one count was recorded for this clone. The chain joins TRBV10-3 to TRBJ1-2; 7 positions match TRBD1. With 4 bases clipped from V and 2 bases from J, the junction kept 10 bases outside the gene matches. This CDR3 is 16 amino acids long. Per germline, CDR1 ENHRY and CDR2 SYGVKD. The CDR3 region is CAISGGRTGGNYGYTF. DNA for the CDR3: TGTGCCATCAGTGGGGGGAGGACAGGTGGGAACTATGGCTACACCTTC.

The chain is built from TRBV27 and TRBJ2-2, with TRBD2 matching 8 bases. The V segment lost 6 bases and the J segment 7 bases; nucleotides outside the gene matches: 10. Germline CDR1 MNHEY, CDR2 SMNVEV (reference sequence). The length of the CDR3 is 15 residues. The CDR3: CASSPGAGGLGELFF. CDR3 nucleotide sequence: TGTGCCAGCAGCCCCGGGGCGGGGGGTCTCGGGGAGCTGTTTTTT.

This clone has only a few counts. The V call is TRBV19, the J call TRBJ2-1; TRBD2 agrees at 11 bases. The CDR3 contains 16 residues. CDR1 LNHDA and CDR2 SQIVND come from the germline V gene (reference sequence). Trimming took 4 bases from V and 1 from J; bases not matched to a gene: 3. This chain's CDR3 is CASSTVAGGSYNEQFF. In nucleotides, the CDR3 is TGTGCCAGTAGTACGGTAGCGGGGGGGTCCTACAATGAGCAGTTCTTC.

The CDR3, as DNA: TGTGCCAGCAGCTCCCGCGGGGGCAGGGGCAATCAGCCCCAGCATTTT. Its translation: CASSSRGGRGNQPQHF. The V gene is TRBV7-9, the J gene TRBJ1-5, with D possibly TRBD1 on 6 matching bases. The CDR3 runs 16 residues. Germline V gene sequence: CDR1 SEHNR, CDR2 FQNEAQ (reference sequence). The V end was cut by 4 bases, the J end by 2 bases, with 15 bases between.

This chain links TRBV7-9 with TRBJ1-6, with D unclear. CDR1 and CDR2 from the germline V gene are SEHNR and FQNEAQ (reference sequence). The V and J ends lost 4 bases and 14 bases respectively, with 15 bases between them. This CDR3 is built from 13 residues. The CDR3 reads CASSSHLLGSLHF. For the CDR3, the DNA is TGTGCCAGCAGCTCTCACTTGCTAGGATCCCTCCACTTT.

Regarding this clone: Other DNA sequences in the same sample also yield this CDR3. V gene TRBV9 combines with J gene TRBJ2-1, with 8 positions matching TRBD1. V was clipped by 3 bases and J by 0 bases; unmatched bases: 2. CDR3 size: 15 residues. Germline-derived CDR1 and CDR2 are SGDLS and YYNGEE. The CDR3 protein is CASSAGQGSYNEQFF. As DNA, the CDR3 is TGTGCCAGCAGCGCCGGACAGGGCTCCTACAATGAGCAGTTCTTC.

The chain combines TRBV19 with TRBJ1-2, with 9 bases fitting TRBD1. CDR1 and CDR2 from the germline V gene are LNHDA and SQIVND (reference sequence). V trimming: 4 bases; J trimming: 2 bases; junction bases outside the gene matches: 11. This CDR3 comprises 17 residues. The CDR3: CASSTGTGFVRNYGYTF. CDR3 sequence (DNA): TGTGCCAGTAGTACCGGGACAGGGTTCGTTCGGAACTATGGCTACACCTTC.

The chain uses TRBV5-8 and TRBJ1-6; D is unresolved. The ends were cut back, 2 bases at V and 9 bases at J, with 12 bases in the middle. Germline CDR1 SGHTS, CDR2 YDEGEE. This CDR3 has 14 residues. The CDR3 spells CASSFGRTASPLHF. The CDR3, as DNA: TGTGCCAGCAGCTTTGGGAGGACGGCTTCACCCCTCCACTTT.

V is TRBV24-1 and J is TRBJ2-3; D might be TRBD2 (5 bases). Germline values: CDR1 KGHDR, CDR2 SFDVKD. The CDR3 has 15 residues. Trimming cost V 3 bases and J 6 bases, with 15 bases left between them. The CDR3 DNA follows: TGTGCCACCAGTGATCCACTAGGACCGGGGGATACGCAGTATTTT. Its translation: CATSDPLGPGDTQYF.

The chain recombines TRBV19 with TRBJ1-5, with D possibly matching TRBD1 (6 bases). The germline V gene encodes CDR1 LNHDA and CDR2 SQIVND (reference sequence). V gave up 5 bases and J gave up 7 bases, with 21 bases separating them. The CDR3 contains 16 residues. The CDR3 protein is CASSPPLTGRRQPQHF. The DNA of the CDR3 is TGTGCCAGTAGTCCACCTTTAACAGGGCGAAGGCAGCCCCAGCATTTT.

V is TRBV30 and J is TRBJ1-2, with 9 nucleotides matching TRBD1. This CDR3 has 15 residues. Germline V gene data show CDR1 as GTSNPN and CDR2 as SVGIG (reference sequence). After removal of 4 bases from V and 7 bases from J, the junction contained 13 bases not matched to a gene. The CDR3 is CAWTTGGRVTGGYTF. Here the CDR3 DNA reads TGTGCCTGGACCACAGGGGGCAGGGTCACGGGTGGCTACACCTTC.

The chain uses TRBV5-1 and TRBJ1-2; TRBD1 might be the D (6 bases). Trimming took 7 bases from V and 0 from J, leaving 13 bases between them. CDR1 and CDR2 from the germline V gene are SGHRS and YFSETQ. The CDR3 extends over 14 amino acids. CDR3 nucleotides: TGCGCCAGCGGCCGGGGGCTCTCTAACTATGGCTACACCTTC. It is translated as CASGRGLSNYGYTF.

This chain connects TRBV5-1 to TRBJ2-2; D is unclear. The CDR3 runs to 15 residues. Germline values: CDR1 SGHRS, CDR2 YFSETQ. The germline V and J ends were trimmed by 2 bases and 0 bases, with 8 bases remaining between them. The CDR3 protein is CASSFGNTNTGELFF. The CDR3 DNA reads as TGCGCCAGCAGCTTTGGCAATACGAACACCGGGGAGCTGTTTTTT.

The CDR3 DNA is TGTGCCATCGACGAGGCCGGTGGTTCGCAGCCCCAGCATTTT. It translates to CAIDEAGGSQPQHF. The V call is TRBV10-3, the J call TRBJ1-5, with D unresolved. Germline V gene data show CDR1 as ENHRY and CDR2 as SYGVKD. CDR3 length equals 14 residues. Trimming took 8 bases from V and 7 from J, leaving 18 bases between them.

This clone turned up a few times. The genes are TRBV21-1 and TRBJ1-5. TRBV21-1 is deemed a pseudogene. The CDR3 sequence is 18 residues long. The CDR3 DNA reads TGTGCCAGCAGCAAACGTCGAGGGCTGGGCCCGAGGGATCAGCCCCAGCATTTT. It encodes CASSKRRGLGPRDQPQHF.

This clone was counted a single time. The chain carries TRBV5-1 and TRBJ2-7; tentative D call: TRBD2 (5 bases). This CDR3 has 15 residues. Germline V gives CDR1 SGHRS, CDR2 YFSETQ. V gave up 1 base and J gave up 1 base, with 12 bases separating them. CDR3 sequence reads: CASSLTAAGSYEQYF. In DNA form, the CDR3 reads TGCGCCAGCAGCTTGACAGCGGCTGGATCCTACGAGCAGTACTTC.

This sequence joins TRBV10-3 and TRBJ1-5; 7 bases match TRBD1. The CDR3 is 14 residues long. Germline assignment: CDR1 ENHRY and CDR2 SYGVKD. Trimming cost V 4 bases and J 3 bases; bases outside gene matches: 3. The CDR3 sequence is CAISVGTANQPQHF. The CDR3 DNA sequence: TGTGCCATCAGTGTCGGGACAGCCAATCAGCCCCAGCATTTT.

The V gene is TRBV28, the J gene TRBJ2-7; D call uncertain. V was pared by 4 bases and J by 1 base, with 14 bases between. The germline V gene has CDR1 MDHEN and CDR2 SYDVKM. The CDR3 is 15 amino acids. CDR3 residues: CASSSSTRGSYEQYF. The CDR3 region has the DNA TGTGCCAGCAGTTCGTCGACTCGTGGGTCCTACGAGCAGTACTTC. Full variable domain (missing parts from reference TRBV28 and TRBJ2-7): DVKVTQSSRYLVKRTGEKVFLECVQDMDHENMFWYRQDPGLGLRLIYFSYDVKMKEKGDIPEGYSVSREKKERFSLILESASTNQTSMYLCASSSSTRGSYEQYFGPGTRLTVT.

CDR3 in amino acids: CASSLPGHNTEAFF. The CDR3 DNA reads as TGTGCCAGCAGTTTACCGGGACACAACACTGAAGCTTTCTTT. This sequence joins TRBV28 and TRBJ1-1; tentatively, D is TRBD1 (6 bases). The CDR3 is made up of 14 amino acids. V dropped 2 bases and J dropped 2 bases, with 9 bases sitting between them. From germline, CDR1 is MDHEN and CDR2 SYDVKM.

The V call is TRBV4-2, the J call TRBJ2-3; TRBD2 might be the D (5 bases). V was pared by 0 bases and J by 3 bases, with 10 bases between. CDR1 and CDR2 (germline): LGHNA, YNFKEQ. This CDR3 spans 15 amino acids. CDR3 nucleotides: TGTGCCAGCAGCCAAGATCTACTAGTTACAGATACGCAGTATTTT. Protein: CASSQDLLVTDTQYF.

The rearrangement uses TRBV7-9 and TRBJ1-5; D not resolved. The CDR3 consists of 15 residues. Germline V gene sequence: CDR1 SEHNR, CDR2 FQNEAQ (reference sequence). With 4 bases removed from V and 3 bases from J, the gap between germline ends came to 13 bases. In DNA, the CDR3 is TGTGCCAGCAGCTCCCCCGGAGGTCCCAATCAGCCCCAGCATTTT. It yields the protein CASSSPGGPNQPQHF.

The table lists this clone with many counts. CDR3 sequence (DNA): TGTGCCACCAGCAGAGATCGCCTAGGGGGCTACACCTTC. Amino acid sequence: CATSRDRLGGYTF. The chain uses TRBV15 and TRBJ1-2, with no clear D. The CDR3 spans 13 residues. The germline V gene has CDR1 LNHNV and CDR2 YYDKDF (reference sequence). Trimming removed 0 bases from V and 8 bases from J, with 10 bases in between.

This clone was observed a handful of times. The chain links TRBV10-2 to TRBJ2-7; 11 bases fit TRBD2. The CDR3 sequence is 13 residues long. Germline CDR1 and CDR2: WSHSY and SAAADI. Germline trimming cut 5 bases from V and 6 bases from J; bases unmatched to any gene: 3. The CDR3 bases are TGCGCCAGCAGTACTAGCGGGGGATTCGAGCAGTACTTC. The encoded protein is CASSTSGGFEQYF.

The gene calls are TRBV28 and TRBJ2-3, with 7 bases matching TRBD2. Per germline, CDR1 MDHEN and CDR2 SYDVKM. The CDR3 contains 15 residues. The V gene end was trimmed by 5 bases and the J gene end by 4 bases; junction bases not matched to a gene: 9. The CDR3 here is CASSPSGGGADTQYF. The CDR3 bases are TGTGCCAGCAGTCCTAGCGGAGGCGGGGCAGATACGCAGTATTTT.

The gene calls are TRBV6-6 and TRBJ1-2, with D perhaps TRBD1 (6 bases). This CDR3 comprises 12 residues. Germline assignment: CDR1 MNHNY and CDR2 SVGAGI (reference sequence). Trimming stripped 6 bases from V and 5 bases from J, with 10 bases between. The CDR3 sequence is CASRDSVYGYTF. The DNA of the CDR3 is TGTGCCAGCAGGGACAGCGTATATGGCTACACCTTC.